What follows is one T cell receptor (beta chain) and its context. The data originate from a study of blood T cell repertoires in COVID-19. Across the study: COVID-19 samples from acute and convalescent phases originated in the United States, Italy and Spain. PBMCs, B-cell-depleted T cells, or T cells were the source of the cDNA or gDNA that made up the material.

V dropped 4 bases and J dropped 4 bases, with 10 bases sitting between them. Germline V gives CDR1 LGHDT, CDR2 YNNKEL (reference sequence). This CDR3 is 13 amino acids long. Method: immunoSEQ multiplex PCR; TCRdb's copy keeps in-frame clones and lacks some. The sample yields some 220,000 clones, around 85% seen once. The rearrangement links TRBV3-1 (or the pseudogene TRBV3-2) to TRBJ1-2; tentative D call: TRBD1 (5 bases). The sample consisted of peripheral blood. This TCR was recovered from a woman aged 65 to 85 with COVID-19, enrolled during active disease. The DNA for the CDR3 is TGTGCCAGCAGCCCACAGGACCTCTATGGCTACACCTTC. Translated, it gives CASSPQDLYGYTF.